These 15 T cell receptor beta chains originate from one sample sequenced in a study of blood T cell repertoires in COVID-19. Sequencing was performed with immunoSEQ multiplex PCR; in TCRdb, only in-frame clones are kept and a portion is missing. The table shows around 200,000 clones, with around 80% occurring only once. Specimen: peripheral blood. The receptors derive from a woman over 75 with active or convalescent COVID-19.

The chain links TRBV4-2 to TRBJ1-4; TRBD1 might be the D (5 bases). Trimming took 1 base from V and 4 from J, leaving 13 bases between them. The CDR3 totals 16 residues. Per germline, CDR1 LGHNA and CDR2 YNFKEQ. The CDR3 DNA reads TGTGCCAGCAGCCAAGCGGGGGGGAGCTTTAATGAAAAACTGTTTTTT. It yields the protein CASSQAGGSFNEKLFF.

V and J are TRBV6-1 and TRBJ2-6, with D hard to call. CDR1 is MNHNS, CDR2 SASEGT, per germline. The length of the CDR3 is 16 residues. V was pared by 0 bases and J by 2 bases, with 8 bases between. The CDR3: CASSEALTAGANVLTF. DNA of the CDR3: TGTGCCAGCAGTGAAGCGCTGACTGCTGGGGCCAACGTCCTGACTTTC.

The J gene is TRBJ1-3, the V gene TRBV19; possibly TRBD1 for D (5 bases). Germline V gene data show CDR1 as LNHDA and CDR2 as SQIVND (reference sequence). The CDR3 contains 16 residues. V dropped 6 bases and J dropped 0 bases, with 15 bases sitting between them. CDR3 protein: CASRADRLSSGNTIYF. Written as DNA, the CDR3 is TGTGCCAGTAGAGCTGACAGATTGAGCTCTGGAAACACCATATATTTT.

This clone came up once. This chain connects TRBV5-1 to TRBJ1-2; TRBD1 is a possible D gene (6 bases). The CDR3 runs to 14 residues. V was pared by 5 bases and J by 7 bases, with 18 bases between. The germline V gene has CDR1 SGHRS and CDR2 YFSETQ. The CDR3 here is CASRAYLGAGGYTF. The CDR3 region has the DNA TGCGCCAGCAGAGCTTATCTGGGGGCGGGTGGCTACACCTTC.

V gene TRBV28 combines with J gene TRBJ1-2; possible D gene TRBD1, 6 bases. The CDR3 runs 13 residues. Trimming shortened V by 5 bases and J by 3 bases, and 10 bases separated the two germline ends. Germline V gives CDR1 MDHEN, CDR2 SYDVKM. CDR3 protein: CASSPTGHYGYTF. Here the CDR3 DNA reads TGTGCCAGCAGTCCTACAGGGCACTATGGCTACACCTTC.

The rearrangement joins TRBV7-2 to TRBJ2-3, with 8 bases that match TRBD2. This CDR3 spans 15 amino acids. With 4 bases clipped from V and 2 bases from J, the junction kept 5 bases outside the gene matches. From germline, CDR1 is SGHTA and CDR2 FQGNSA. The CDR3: CASSSLAGPTDTQYF. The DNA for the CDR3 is TGTGCCAGCAGCTCCCTAGCGGGCCCCACAGATACGCAGTATTTT.

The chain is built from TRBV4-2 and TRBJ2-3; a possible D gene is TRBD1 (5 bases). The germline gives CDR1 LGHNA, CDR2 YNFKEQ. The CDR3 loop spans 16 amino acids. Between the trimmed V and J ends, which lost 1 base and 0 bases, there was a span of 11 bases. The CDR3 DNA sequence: TGTGCCAGCAGCCAAGGCAGAGCAGGGAGCACAGATACGCAGTATTTT. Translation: CASSQGRAGSTDTQYF.

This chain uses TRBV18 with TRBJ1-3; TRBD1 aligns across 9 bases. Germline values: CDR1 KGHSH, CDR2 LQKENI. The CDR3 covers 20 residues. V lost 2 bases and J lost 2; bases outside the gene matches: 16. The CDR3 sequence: CASSPFETGGRKTPGNTIYF. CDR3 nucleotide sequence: TGTGCCAGCTCACCATTTGAGACAGGGGGTAGGAAGACTCCTGGAAACACCATATATTTT.

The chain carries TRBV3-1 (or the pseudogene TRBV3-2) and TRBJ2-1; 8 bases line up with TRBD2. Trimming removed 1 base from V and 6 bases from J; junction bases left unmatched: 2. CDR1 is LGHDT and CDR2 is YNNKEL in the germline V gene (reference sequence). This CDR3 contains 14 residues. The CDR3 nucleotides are TGTGCCAGCAGCCAAGGGACTAGCATCAATGAGCAGTTCTTC. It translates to CASSQGTSINEQFF.

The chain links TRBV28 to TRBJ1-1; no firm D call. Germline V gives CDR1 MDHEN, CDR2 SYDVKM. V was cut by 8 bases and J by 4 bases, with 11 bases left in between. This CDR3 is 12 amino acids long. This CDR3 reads CASHQVGTEAFF. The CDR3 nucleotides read TGTGCCAGCCATCAGGTGGGCACTGAAGCTTTCTTT.

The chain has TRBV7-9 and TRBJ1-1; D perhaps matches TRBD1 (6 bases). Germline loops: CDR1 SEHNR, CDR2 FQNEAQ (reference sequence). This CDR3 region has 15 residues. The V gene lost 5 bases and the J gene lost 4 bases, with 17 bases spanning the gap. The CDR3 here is CASSTGRGAFTEAFF. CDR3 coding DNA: TGTGCCAGCAGCACAGGCCGGGGGGCGTTCACTGAAGCTTTCTTT.

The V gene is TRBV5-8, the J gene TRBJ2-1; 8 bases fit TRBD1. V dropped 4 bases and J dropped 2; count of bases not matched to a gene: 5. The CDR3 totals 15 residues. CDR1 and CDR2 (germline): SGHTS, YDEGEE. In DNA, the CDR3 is TGTGCCAGCAGCACCAGACAGGGGACCTACAATGAGCAGTTCTTC. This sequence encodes CASSTRQGTYNEQFF.

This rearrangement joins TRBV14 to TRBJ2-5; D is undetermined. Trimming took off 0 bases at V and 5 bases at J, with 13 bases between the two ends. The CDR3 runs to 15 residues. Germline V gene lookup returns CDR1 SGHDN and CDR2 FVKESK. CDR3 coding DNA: TGTGCCAGCAGCCAAGATACACGCACCTTGGAGACCCAGTACTTC. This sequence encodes CASSQDTRTLETQYF.

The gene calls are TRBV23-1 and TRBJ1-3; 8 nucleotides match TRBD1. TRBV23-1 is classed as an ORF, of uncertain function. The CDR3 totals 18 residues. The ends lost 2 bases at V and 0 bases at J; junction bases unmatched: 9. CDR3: CASSQTDRDRNSGNTIYF. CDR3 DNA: TGCGCCAGCAGTCAAACGGACAGGGATAGAAACTCTGGAAACACCATATATTTT.

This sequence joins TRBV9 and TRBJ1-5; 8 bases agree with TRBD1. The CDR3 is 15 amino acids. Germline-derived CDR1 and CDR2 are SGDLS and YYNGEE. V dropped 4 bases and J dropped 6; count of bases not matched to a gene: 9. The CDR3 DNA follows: TGTGCCAGCAGCAGCGGACAGGGTATTGGTCAGCCCCAGCATTTT. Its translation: CASSSGQGIGQPQHF.